Presented here are 13 T cell receptor beta chains from one specimen sequenced in a study of tumor-infiltrating lymphocytes in primary liver carcinoma. Reverse transcription of approximately 520 ng total RNA with a constant-region primer produced TCR beta cDNA. Slightly modified ARM-PCR, run as three nested multiplex PCR rounds, produced the TCR beta libraries. Investigators reported that the first two PCR rounds, at about 9 cycles each, used TRBV1-TRBV30 forward primers with a C-beta reverse primer. From the multiplex PCR reads, TCRdb called clonotypes with MiXCR, one entry per CDR3 protein. Of about 35,000 distinct CDR3 sequences listed, just under 75% are singletons. Co-extraction of both nucleic acids (RNA and DNA) used 20-30 mg of unsorted bulk tissue. The sequencing sample was made of liver tumor tissue from sampling region 4. Subset specified: tumor region T4, right-lateral pole. These receptors all stem from a man aged 35 to 55 with primary liver carcinoma and hepatitis B virus infection.

This clonotype was seen once. Mismatch with germline at one junction end may stem from a read error. The V and J genes are TRBV6-5 and TRBJ2-5; D gene unclear. CDR3 size: 12 residues. CDR1 and CDR2 (germline): MNHEY, SVGAGI. The CDR3 bases are TGTACCAGCAGTAGAGATGGAGAGACCCAGTACTTC. Its translation: CTSSRDGETQYF.

Comments on this clonotype: The conserved phenylalanine or tryptophan normally closing the CDR3 is absent here, so this likely arose from a read error. The chain has TRBV11-2 and TRBJ2-7, with 8 bases matching TRBD1. The CDR3 spans 16 residues. The germline gives CDR1 SGHAT, CDR2 FQNNGV. The DNA of the CDR3 is TGTGCCAGCAGTTTAGCAGGGGGCCCCTTTGACTCCGAGCAGTACTAC. Translating it yields CASSLAGGPFDSEQYY.

This clonotype was seen repeatedly, ten times or more. This sequence joins TRBV30 and TRBJ2-5; D possibly corresponds to TRBD1 (8 bases). Germline V CDR1 and CDR2: GTSNPN, SVGIG (reference sequence). Trimming removed 7 bases from V and 4 bases from J, with 16 bases in between. The length of the CDR3 is 13 residues. As DNA, the CDR3 is TGTGCCTTAAACACAGGGGGGGCAGAGACCCAGTACTTC. This codes for CALNTGGAETQYF.

For this clonotype: The junction departs from germline at one end; a sequencing error may be responsible. The chain has TRBV5-1 and TRBJ2-5, with a possible D match to TRBD2 (6 bases). Per germline, CDR1 SGHRS and CDR2 YFSETQ. The CDR3 length is 15 residues. The CDR3 coding sequence is TGCGCCAACAGCCCATTGGGGGTCGGGGGAGAGACCAAGTACTTC. Encoded protein: CANSPLGVGGETKYF.

A remark on this clonotype: Relative to the germline gene, one junction end is altered; a read error may explain this. The genes are TRBV11-2 and TRBJ2-7, with TRBD2 identical over 10 bases. The CDR3 extends over 15 amino acids. Germline V CDR1 and CDR2: SGHAT, FQNNGV. This CDR3 is CASRLTLAGASDQYF. CDR3 in DNA: TGTGCCAGCAGATTAACCCTAGCGGGGGCTAGCGACCAGTATTTC.

The gene calls are TRBV6-5 and TRBJ2-1; 9 bases agree with TRBD2. This CDR3 spans 14 amino acids. Germline values: CDR1 MNHEY, CDR2 SVGAGI. Here the CDR3 reads CVSRRLADYNEQFF. The CDR3 DNA follows: TGTGTTAGCAGGCGACTAGCGGATTACAATGAGCAGTTCTTC.

As concerns this clonotype: The junction departs from the called germline gene at one end, perhaps through a read error. The chain carries TRBV5-1 and TRBJ2-5; TRBD1 is a possible D gene (7 bases). Germline CDR1 SGHRS, CDR2 YFSETQ. This CDR3 has 13 amino acids. The CDR3 protein is CTSRGALQDTQYF. The CDR3 DNA sequence: TGCACCAGCAGGGGGGCACTCCAAGACACCCAGTACTTC.

This clonotype was counted a few times. The rearrangement uses TRBV28 and TRBJ1-6; a possible D gene is TRBD1 (5 bases). Per germline, CDR1 MDHEN and CDR2 SYDVKM. The CDR3 contains 13 residues. The CDR3 region is CVSSRDSNSPLHF. The DNA for the CDR3 is TGTGTCAGTTCCCGGGACTCGAATTCACCCCTCCACTTT.

This clonotype was picked up one time. Here the CDR3 DNA reads TGTGCCAGCATCAGAAGAAGTACAGGGAATATAGATACGCAGTATTTT. Translation gives CASIRRSTGNIDTQYF. The chain links TRBV11-2 to TRBJ2-3; D possibly corresponds to TRBD1 (6 bases). The CDR3 consists of 16 residues. Germline CDR1 and CDR2: SGHAT and FQNNGV. The V end lost 7 bases, the J end lost 5 bases, and 22 bases lay between the germline ends.

As regards this clonotype: A read error may produce the germline difference seen at one junction end. The V and J genes are TRBV6-1 and TRBJ2-3; unclear D gene. The CDR3 contains 12 residues. Per germline, CDR1 MNHNS and CDR2 SASEGT. The DNA for the CDR3 is TGTGCCAGCAGGCCCAGCAGAGATACGCAGTATTTC. It encodes CASRPSRDTQYF.

A word on this clonotype: In this CDR3 the conserved last residue, phenylalanine or tryptophan, is missing, so a read error is likely. The V gene is TRBV30, the J gene TRBJ2-3; TRBD2 might be the D (6 bases). The CDR3 spans 14 residues. Trimming removed 2 bases at V and 6 bases at J, with 15 bases between. The V gene's germline CDR1 is GTSNPN and CDR2 SVGIG (reference sequence). CDR3 sequence (DNA): TGTGCCTGGAGTCAAGGTTCCCGGGGGGATACGCAGTATCTT. Translation gives CAWSQGSRGDTQYL.

This clonotype appeared once. One junction end disagrees with the germline gene, perhaps due to a read error. The chain uses TRBV6-1 and TRBJ1-2; D uncertain. The V gene's germline CDR1 is MNHNS and CDR2 SASEGT. The CDR3 has 12 amino acids. The CDR3 DNA reads TGTGTCAGCAGTGCCCCCCTATATGACTACACATTC. Amino acid sequence: CVSSAPLYDYTF.

A word on this clonotype: An end of the junction differs from the germline gene, which may be a read error. J is TRBJ2-3 and V is TRBV10-2; 8 nucleotides line up with TRBD2. The CDR3 has 15 amino acids. The germline V gene has CDR1 WSHSY and CDR2 SAAADI. CDR3 loop: CASSESKAGVDTEYF. The CDR3 DNA follows: TGTGCCAGCAGTGAGTCAAAAGCGGGAGTGGATACGGAGTATTTT.